The 29 T cell receptor beta chains below come from one sample, sequenced in a study of blood T cell repertoires in COVID-19. This table comes from immunoSEQ multiplex PCR, and its TCRdb copy is limited to in-frame clones, with some not included. Of about 40,000 clones listed, around nine tenths are singletons. Sequencing input: peripheral blood. Receptor source: a man between 60 and 75 years old with active COVID-19.

The CDR3 region is CASSQEARDQETQYF. Here the CDR3 DNA reads TGTGCCAGCAGCCAAGAGGCGCGGGACCAAGAGACCCAGTACTTC. This rearrangement joins TRBV3-1 (or the pseudogene TRBV3-2) to TRBJ2-5; D is perhaps TRBD2 (5 bases). The ends were cut back, 0 bases at V and 0 bases at J, with 8 bases in the middle. Germline V gene sequence: CDR1 LGHDT, CDR2 YNNKEL (reference sequence). The CDR3 covers 15 residues.

This clone was seen a handful of times. The J gene is TRBJ2-2, the V gene TRBV4-3; 7 nucleotides match TRBD1. Germline CDR1 reads LGHNA; CDR2 reads YSLEER. The CDR3 totals 15 residues. Trimming cost V 0 bases and J 5 bases; bases outside gene matches: 3. CDR3 sequence (DNA): TGCGCCAGCAGCCAAGATGAGGGGGCGACCGGGGAGCTGTTTTTT. Its protein is CASSQDEGATGELFF.

As for this clone: Other DNA sequences in the sample encode the same CDR3. The rearrangement links TRBV5-6 to TRBJ2-1; 9 positions agree with TRBD2. V was clipped by 2 bases and J by 4 bases; unmatched bases: 1. This CDR3 has 14 residues. The germline gives CDR1 SGHDT, CDR2 YYEEEE. CDR3 amino acids: CASSLTSGYNEQFF. CDR3 in DNA: TGTGCCAGCAGCTTAACTAGCGGGTACAATGAGCAGTTCTTC.

This clone was observed once. This chain uses TRBV6-1 with TRBJ1-1; the D gene is possibly TRBD1 (6 bases). Germline values: CDR1 MNHNS, CDR2 SASEGT. This CDR3 comprises 15 residues. V lost 0 bases, J lost 5 bases, and 13 bases lay in between. DNA for the CDR3: TGTGCCAGCAGTGAAGCGACTTACAGGGAGACTGAAGCTTTCTTT. This sequence encodes CASSEATYRETEAFF.

This chain links TRBV27 with TRBJ2-6; 9 bases map to TRBD1. Germline values: CDR1 MNHEY, CDR2 SMNVEV (reference sequence). The junction had 17 bases not matched to a gene; V was cut back by 5 bases and J by 0 bases. This CDR3 spans 21 amino acids. The DNA of the CDR3 is TGTGCCAGCAGTGGAAGGGGGAAACAGGGGGCAATTCTCTCTGGGGCCAACGTCCTGACTTTC. It specifies CASSGRGKQGAILSGANVLTF.

This chain connects TRBV3-1 (or the pseudogene TRBV3-2) to TRBJ2-1; 11 bases are a match to TRBD2. There are 15 residues in the CDR3. Per germline, CDR1 LGHDT and CDR2 YNNKEL (reference sequence). Trimming took 4 bases from V and 4 from J; bases not matched to a gene: 3. The DNA for the CDR3 is TGTGCCAGCAGCCCTAGGACTAGCGGGTACAATGAGCAGTTCTTC. Protein: CASSPRTSGYNEQFF.

The chain combines TRBV4-2 with TRBJ1-2; D gene uncertain. CDR1 is LGHNA and CDR2 is YNFKEQ in the germline V gene. V was trimmed by 0 bases and J by 4 bases, leaving 9 bases between them. The CDR3 consists of 14 residues. DNA of the CDR3: TGTGCCAGCAGCCAAGATAGGAGCAGCTATGGCTACACCTTC. It translates to CASSQDRSSYGYTF.

The chain carries TRBV30 and TRBJ2-3; no reliable D call. The CDR3 consists of 13 residues. Trimming removed 1 base at V and 4 bases at J, with 9 bases between. The germline CDR1 and CDR2 sequences are GTSNPN and SVGIG (reference sequence). CDR3 loop: CAWSASVADTQYF. For the CDR3, the DNA is TGTGCCTGGAGTGCCAGCGTGGCAGATACGCAGTATTTT.

The V gene is TRBV29-1, the J gene TRBJ2-3, with 9 positions matching TRBD2. V lost 5 bases to trimming and J lost 4 bases; unmatched junction nucleotides: 13. CDR1 and CDR2 from the germline V gene are SQVTM and ANQGSEA. The CDR3 length is 16 residues. The CDR3 spells CSVLPPLAGYPDTQYF. CDR3 coding DNA: TGCAGCGTTCTACCTCCTCTAGCGGGATATCCAGATACGCAGTATTTT.

This chain joins TRBV30 and TRBJ2-7, with 8 bases lining up with TRBD1. This CDR3 region has 17 residues. Germline CDR1 reads GTSNPN; CDR2 reads SVGIG (reference sequence). V gave up 5 bases and J gave up 4 bases; unmatched junction bases: 19. CDR3 loop: CAWVDRASPDSSYEQYF. The CDR3 nucleotides are TGTGCCTGGGTGGACAGGGCCAGTCCGGATAGTAGTTACGAGCAGTACTTC.

This rearrangement joins TRBV18 to TRBJ2-7, with a weak D call TRBD2 (6 bases). The V gene lost 5 bases and the J gene lost 3 bases, with 11 bases spanning the gap. The CDR3 spans 13 residues. Germline V gene data show CDR1 as KGHSH and CDR2 as LQKENI. The CDR3 nucleotides are TGTGCCAGCTCAGCGACTAGGAACTACGAGCAGTACTTC. Translated, it gives CASSATRNYEQYF.

The genes are TRBV2 and TRBJ2-2, with 7 bases aligning to TRBD2. The CDR3 sequence is 14 residues long. CDR1 SNHLY and CDR2 FYNNEI come from the germline V gene. After removal of 2 bases from V and 8 bases from J, the junction contained 5 bases not matched to a gene. CDR3 coding DNA: TGTGCCAGCAGTGAACCAGCGGGAACAGGGGAGCTGTTTTTT. This translates into CASSEPAGTGELFF.

The chain carries TRBV5-1 and TRBJ2-5; tentative D call: TRBD2 (6 bases). Trimming left V 3 bases short and J 4 bases short, with 22 bases between. This CDR3 has 17 amino acids. Germline CDR1 reads SGHRS; CDR2 reads YFSETQ. In DNA, the CDR3 is TGCGCCAGCAGCTCCACGGTCCCCGGGGGAGTAGGAGAGACCCAGTACTTC. Encoded protein: CASSSTVPGGVGETQYF. The entire variable domain, with the rest obtained from reference TRBV5-1 and TRBJ2-5, is as follows: KAGVTQTPRYLIKTRGQQVTLSCSPISGHRSVSWYQQTPGQGLQFLFEYFSETQRNKGNFPGRFSGRQFSNSRSEMNVSTLELGDSALYLCASSSTVPGGVGETQYFGPGTRLLVL.

The chain couples TRBV6-2 or TRBV6-3 to TRBJ2-3; 11 bases agree with TRBD2. Per germline, CDR1 MNHEY and CDR2 SVGEGT. The CDR3 runs 17 residues. The V and J ends lost 6 bases and 6 bases, in that order; junction bases with no gene match: 14. The CDR3 DNA reads TGTGCCAGCAGCCTAGGACTTTTAGCGGGAGGGCCTGATACGCAGTATTTT. Encoded protein: CASSLGLLAGGPDTQYF.

V and J are TRBV14 and TRBJ2-3, with D perhaps matching TRBD1 (6 bases). Trimming took off 4 bases at V and 2 bases at J, with 10 bases between the two ends. Germline-derived CDR1 and CDR2 are SGHDN and FVKESK. This CDR3 is 14 amino acids long. CDR3 in amino acids: CASSLWDNTDTQYF. The CDR3 DNA reads TGTGCCAGCAGCCTTTGGGACAACACAGATACGCAGTATTTT.

This chain uses TRBV5-1 with TRBJ2-7; 7 nucleotides line up with TRBD2. J lost 5 bases, V lost 4 bases, and 12 bases had no gene match. The germline V gene encodes CDR1 SGHRS and CDR2 YFSETQ. The CDR3 runs to 15 residues. Written as DNA, the CDR3 is TGCGCCAGCAGCGGCTTCGGGCGGGAGTCCCACGAGCAGTACTTC. Translation gives CASSGFGRESHEQYF.

The chain combines TRBV3-1 (or the pseudogene TRBV3-2) with TRBJ2-5; 11 nucleotides align to TRBD2. V shed 4 bases, J shed 0 bases, and the junction held 1 base outside the gene matches. This CDR3 is 15 amino acids long. Per the germline V gene, CDR1 is LGHDT and CDR2 is YNNKEL (reference sequence). The CDR3 is CASSPGLADQETQYF. The CDR3 DNA reads TGTGCCAGCAGCCCGGGACTAGCGGACCAAGAGACCCAGTACTTC.

The J gene is TRBJ2-5, the V gene TRBV6-5, with TRBD2 matching 9 bases. The CDR3 is 15 amino acids. V lost 6 bases, J lost 4 bases, and 9 bases stayed unmatched. Per germline, CDR1 MNHEY and CDR2 SVGAGI. CDR3 bases: TGTGCCAGCAGGGGGACTAGCTTTGGTTTAGAGACCCAGTACTTC. The encoded protein is CASRGTSFGLETQYF.

V is TRBV9 and J is TRBJ1-2; 7 bases are shared with TRBD1. The CDR3 has 17 amino acids. Germline CDR1 SGDLS, CDR2 YYNGEE. The J segment lost 4 bases and the V segment lost 0 bases, leaving 12 bases of the junction unmatched. As DNA, the CDR3 is TGTGCCAGCAGCGTAGATGGACAGGCGCCTTTTCTCTATGGCTACACCTTC. Translation gives CASSVDGQAPFLYGYTF.

The V and J genes are TRBV29-1 and TRBJ2-2; TRBD2 matches 9 bases. Germline CDR1 is SQVTM and CDR2 is ANQGSEA. V trimming: 4 bases; J trimming: 7 bases; junction bases outside the gene matches: 10. The CDR3 has 15 amino acids. CDR3 sequence (DNA): TGCAGCGTTGGCCTAGCGGGAAGATTTCACGGGGAGCTGTTTTTT. It specifies CSVGLAGRFHGELFF.

The chain couples TRBV6-6 to TRBJ2-2, with D uncertain. The CDR3 sequence is 13 residues long. Per germline, CDR1 MNHNY and CDR2 SVGAGI (reference sequence). Trimming removed 1 base at V and 3 bases at J, with 3 bases between. CDR3 sequence: CASSYLDTGELFF. The CDR3 DNA is TGTGCCAGCAGTTACTTAGACACCGGGGAGCTGTTTTTT.

V and J are TRBV10-3 and TRBJ2-2, with 10 bases identical to TRBD2. CDR1 ENHRY and CDR2 SYGVKD come from the germline V gene. The trim removed 7 bases at V and 6 bases at J, leaving 5 bases unmatched. The CDR3 is made up of 14 amino acids. CDR3 bases: TGTGCCATCAACGAGCGGGAGGGGCCCGGGGAGCTGTTTTTT. Its translation is CAINEREGPGELFF.

This CDR3 reads CAISELMTGSGTEAFF. In DNA, the CDR3 is TGTGCCATCAGTGAGCTCATGACAGGGAGTGGGACTGAAGCTTTCTTT. The chain has TRBV10-3 and TRBJ1-1, with 7 bases matching TRBD1. Germline V lookup: CDR1 ENHRY, CDR2 SYGVKD. The V segment lost 2 bases and the J segment 5 bases; nucleotides outside the gene matches: 11. This CDR3 is 16 amino acids long.

The chain links TRBV9 to TRBJ1-1; no clear D gene. Trimming left V 2 bases short and J 3 bases short, with 11 bases between. Germline V gives CDR1 SGDLS, CDR2 YYNGEE. The CDR3 has 14 amino acids. CDR3 amino acids: CASSVQATYTEAFF. CDR3 bases: TGTGCCAGCAGCGTGCAGGCCACGTACACTGAAGCTTTCTTT.

The chain combines TRBV14 with TRBJ1-4; D gene uncertain. The germline gives CDR1 SGHDN, CDR2 FVKESK. Trimming pared 1 base from V and 7 bases from J, leaving 7 bases between. The CDR3 has 13 residues. The CDR3 region is CASSQVPGEKLFF. The CDR3 DNA follows: TGTGCCAGCAGCCAAGTCCCGGGTGAAAAACTGTTTTTT.

This chain links TRBV10-3 with TRBJ1-5; TRBD1 might be the D (6 bases). V gave up 3 bases and J gave up 4 bases, with 13 bases separating them. The germline V gene has CDR1 ENHRY and CDR2 SYGVKD. The CDR3 totals 15 residues. The CDR3 reads CAISDSSRGNQPQHF. The CDR3 DNA reads as TGTGCCATCAGTGATTCCAGCAGGGGAAATCAGCCCCAGCATTTT.

The V and J genes are TRBV19 and TRBJ2-7, with D perhaps matching TRBD2 (6 bases). V shed 3 bases and J shed 5 bases, with 11 bases lying between them. CDR3 length equals 13 residues. The V gene's germline CDR1 is LNHDA and CDR2 SQIVND (reference sequence). Written as DNA, the CDR3 is TGTGCCAGTAGTATTCGGGGAGGCGACGAGCAGTACTTC. Translated: CASSIRGGDEQYF.

The CDR3 DNA reads as TGTGCCAGCAGCAAAGACTCTTTGGGCCACACAGGAATTAACACCGGGGAGCTGTTTTTT. This encodes CASSKDSLGHTGINTGELFF. V usage is TRBV21-1 and J usage is TRBJ2-2; the D call TRBD1 from the table was never checked on the DNA. TRBV21-1 is labeled a pseudogene. The CDR3 has 20 residues.

The rearrangement joins TRBV28 to TRBJ2-7, with 11 nucleotides matching TRBD2. The CDR3 is made up of 12 amino acids. CDR1 and CDR2 from the germline V gene are MDHEN and SYDVKM. CDR3 amino acids: CVVGTSGYEQYF. CDR3 nucleotide sequence: TGTGTCGTGGGGACTAGCGGCTACGAGCAGTACTTC.